The present entry profiles one T cell receptor (beta chain) with its context. The data are from a study of blood T cell repertoires in COVID-19. The overall study: Acute-phase and convalescent COVID-19 samples originated in the United States, Italy and Spain. T cells, B-cell-depleted T cells, or PBMCs provided the cDNA or gDNA that served as material.

J was trimmed by 6 bases and V by 5 bases; bases with no gene match: 4. Germline V CDR1 and CDR2: MNHNY, SVGAGI (reference sequence). The CDR3 has 12 amino acids. Authors' processing steps: For nucleated cells, counts were estimated from reference gene primer amplification. Data came from immunoSEQ multiplex PCR; TCRdb stores just in-frame clones and leaves some out. D and trimming come from the DNA, and the V and J calls and clone size come from that table. The data show some 250,000 clones, with 70% to 90% seen just once and roughly 0.8% held by the top ten. The clonotype comes from a woman aged 25 to 39 with acute or convalescent COVID-19. V and J are TRBV6-6 and TRBJ2-7; 7 bases are shared with TRBD1. Sequenced material: peripheral blood. CDR3 nucleotides: TGTGCCAGCAGTCAGACAGGGTCCGAGCAGTACTTC. Amino acid sequence: CASSQTGSEQYF.